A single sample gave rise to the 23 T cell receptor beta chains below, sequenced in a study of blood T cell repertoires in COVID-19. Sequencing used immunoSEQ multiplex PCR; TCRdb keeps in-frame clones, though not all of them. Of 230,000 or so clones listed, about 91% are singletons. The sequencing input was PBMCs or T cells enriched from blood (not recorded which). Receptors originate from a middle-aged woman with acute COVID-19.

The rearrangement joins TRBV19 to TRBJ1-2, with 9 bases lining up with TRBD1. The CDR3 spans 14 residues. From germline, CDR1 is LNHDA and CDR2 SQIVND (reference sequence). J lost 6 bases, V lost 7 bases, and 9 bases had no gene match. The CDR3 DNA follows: TGTGCCAGTACAGAACAGGGGGCGAGTGATGGCTACACCTTC. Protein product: CASTEQGASDGYTF.

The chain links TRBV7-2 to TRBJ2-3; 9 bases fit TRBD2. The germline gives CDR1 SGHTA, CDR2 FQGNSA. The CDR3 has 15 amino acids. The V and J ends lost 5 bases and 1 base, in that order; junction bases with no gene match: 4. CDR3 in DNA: TGTGCCAGCAGCACGATAGCGGGGGGCACAGATACGCAGTATTTT. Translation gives CASSTIAGGTDTQYF.

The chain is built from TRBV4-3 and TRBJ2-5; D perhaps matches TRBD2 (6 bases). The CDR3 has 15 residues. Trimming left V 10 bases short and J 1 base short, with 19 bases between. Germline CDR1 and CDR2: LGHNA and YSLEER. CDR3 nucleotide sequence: TGCGCCACCGCTGGGAACGGGAGTCGCCAAGAGACCCAGTACTTC. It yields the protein CATAGNGSRQETQYF.

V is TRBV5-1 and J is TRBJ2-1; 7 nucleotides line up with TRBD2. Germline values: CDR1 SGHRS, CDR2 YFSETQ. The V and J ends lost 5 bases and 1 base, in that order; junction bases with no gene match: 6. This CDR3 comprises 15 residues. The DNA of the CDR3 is TGCGCCAGCAGGGGGGGGACGGGTTCCTACAATGAGCAGTTCTTC. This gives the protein CASRGGTGSYNEQFF.

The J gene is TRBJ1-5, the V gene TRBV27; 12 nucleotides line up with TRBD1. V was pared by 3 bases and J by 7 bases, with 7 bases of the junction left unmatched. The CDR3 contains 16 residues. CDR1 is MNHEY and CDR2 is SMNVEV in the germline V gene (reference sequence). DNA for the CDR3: TGTGCCAGCAGTTTTTGGGGGACAGGGGGCGGACAGCCCCAGCATTTT. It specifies CASSFWGTGGGQPQHF.

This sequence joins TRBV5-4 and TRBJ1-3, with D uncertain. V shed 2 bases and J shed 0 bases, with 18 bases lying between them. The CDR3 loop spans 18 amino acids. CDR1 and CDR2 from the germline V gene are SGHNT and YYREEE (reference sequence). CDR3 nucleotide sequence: TGTGCCAGCAGCTTTCGGTGGGCCAGTCAAACCTCTGGAAACACCATATATTTT. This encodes CASSFRWASQTSGNTIYF.

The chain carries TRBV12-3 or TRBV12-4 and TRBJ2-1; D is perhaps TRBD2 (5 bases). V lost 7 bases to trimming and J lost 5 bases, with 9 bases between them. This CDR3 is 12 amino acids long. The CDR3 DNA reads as TGTGCCAGCATCTCAGCGGACAATGAGCAGTTCTTC. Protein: CASISADNEQFF.

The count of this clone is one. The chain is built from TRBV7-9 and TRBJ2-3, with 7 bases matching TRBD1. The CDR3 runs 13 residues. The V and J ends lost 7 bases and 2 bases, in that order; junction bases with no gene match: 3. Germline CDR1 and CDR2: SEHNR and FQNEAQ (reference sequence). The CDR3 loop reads CASNRGYTDTQYF. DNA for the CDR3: TGTGCCAGCAACAGGGGATACACAGATACGCAGTATTTT.

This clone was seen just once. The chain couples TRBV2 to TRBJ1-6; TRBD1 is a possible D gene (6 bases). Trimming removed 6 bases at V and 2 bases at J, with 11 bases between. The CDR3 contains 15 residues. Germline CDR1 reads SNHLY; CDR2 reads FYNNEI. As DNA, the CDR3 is TGTGCCAGCAGGGAAAAGGGGGCCTATAATTCACCCCTCCACTTT. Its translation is CASREKGAYNSPLHF.

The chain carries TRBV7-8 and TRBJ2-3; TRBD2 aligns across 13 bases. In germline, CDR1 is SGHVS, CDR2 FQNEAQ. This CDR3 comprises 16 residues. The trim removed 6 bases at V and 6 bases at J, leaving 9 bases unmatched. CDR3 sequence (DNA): TGTGCCAGCAGTTTCACTAGCGGGGGGGCATGGGATACGCAGTATTTT. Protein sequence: CASSFTSGGAWDTQYF.

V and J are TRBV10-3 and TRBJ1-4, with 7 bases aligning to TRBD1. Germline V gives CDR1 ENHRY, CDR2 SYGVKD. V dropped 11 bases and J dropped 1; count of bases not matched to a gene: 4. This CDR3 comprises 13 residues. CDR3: CAVQGRTNEKLFF. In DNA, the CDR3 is TGTGCCGTACAGGGGAGAACTAATGAAAAACTGTTTTTT.

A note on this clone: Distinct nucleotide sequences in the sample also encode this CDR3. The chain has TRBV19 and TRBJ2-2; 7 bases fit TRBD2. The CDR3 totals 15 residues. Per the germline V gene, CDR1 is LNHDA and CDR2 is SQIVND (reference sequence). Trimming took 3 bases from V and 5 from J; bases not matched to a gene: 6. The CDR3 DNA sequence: TGTGCCAGTAGTATCGGGGGGACGAGGACCGGGGAGCTGTTTTTT. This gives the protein CASSIGGTRTGELFF.

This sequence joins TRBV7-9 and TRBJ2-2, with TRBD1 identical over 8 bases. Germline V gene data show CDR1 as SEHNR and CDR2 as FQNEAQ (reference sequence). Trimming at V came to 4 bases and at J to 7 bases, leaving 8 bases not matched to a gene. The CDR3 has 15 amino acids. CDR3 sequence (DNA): TGTGCCAGCAGCTCGAGGACAGGGTTGGTCGGGGAGCTGTTTTTT. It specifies CASSSRTGLVGELFF.

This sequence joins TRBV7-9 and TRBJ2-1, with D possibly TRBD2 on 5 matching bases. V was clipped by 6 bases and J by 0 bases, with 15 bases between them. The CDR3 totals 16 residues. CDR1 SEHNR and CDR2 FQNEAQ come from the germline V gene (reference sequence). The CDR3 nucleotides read TGTGCCAGCAGGACCGGGATCCCTAGCTCCTACAATGAGCAGTTCTTC. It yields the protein CASRTGIPSSYNEQFF.

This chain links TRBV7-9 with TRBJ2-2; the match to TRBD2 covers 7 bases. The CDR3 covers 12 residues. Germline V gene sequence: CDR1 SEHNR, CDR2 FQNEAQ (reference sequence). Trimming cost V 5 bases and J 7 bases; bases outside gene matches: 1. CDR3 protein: CASSRDYGELFF. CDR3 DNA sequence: TGTGCCAGCAGCCGGGACTACGGGGAGCTGTTTTTT.

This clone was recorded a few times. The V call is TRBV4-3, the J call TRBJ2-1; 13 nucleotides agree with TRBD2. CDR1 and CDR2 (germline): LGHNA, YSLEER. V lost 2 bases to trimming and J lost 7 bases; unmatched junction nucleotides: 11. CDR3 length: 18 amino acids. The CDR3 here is CASSQLAGTSGNGNEQFF. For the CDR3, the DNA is TGCGCCAGCAGCCAACTGGCCGGGACTAGCGGGAATGGAAATGAGCAGTTCTTC.

CDR3 loop: CATSDSGLTPQETQYF. CDR3 DNA sequence: TGTGCCACCAGTGATTCCGGACTCACACCGCAAGAGACCCAGTACTTC. The chain uses TRBV24-1 and TRBJ2-5, with D possibly being TRBD2 (5 bases). The CDR3 totals 16 residues. From germline, CDR1 is KGHDR and CDR2 SFDVKD. V dropped 2 bases and J dropped 2 bases, with 14 bases sitting between them.

The DNA for the CDR3 is TGTGCCAGCAGCGAACAGCTGGGCGGGAGCCGGGAGACCCAGTACTTC. Translating it yields CASSEQLGGSRETQYF. This chain uses TRBV6-1 with TRBJ2-5; 7 bases are shared with TRBD2. Per germline, CDR1 MNHNS and CDR2 SASEGT. J gave up 5 bases and V 6 bases, and 15 bases lay outside the gene matches. The CDR3 has 16 amino acids.

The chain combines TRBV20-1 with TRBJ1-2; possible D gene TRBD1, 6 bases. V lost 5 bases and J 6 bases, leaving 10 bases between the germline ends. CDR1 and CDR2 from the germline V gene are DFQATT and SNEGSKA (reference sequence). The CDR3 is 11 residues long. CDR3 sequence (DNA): TGCAGTGCTGAGGACAGTCATGGCTACACCTTC. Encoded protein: CSAEDSHGYTF.

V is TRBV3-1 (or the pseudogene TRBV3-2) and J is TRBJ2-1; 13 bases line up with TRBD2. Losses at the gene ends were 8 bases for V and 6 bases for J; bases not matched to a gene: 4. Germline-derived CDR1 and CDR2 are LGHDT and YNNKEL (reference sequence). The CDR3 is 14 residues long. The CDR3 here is CASQRLAGGNEQFF. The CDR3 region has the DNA TGTGCCAGCCAGAGACTAGCGGGGGGCAATGAGCAGTTCTTC.

CDR3: CASSWTSGGNTGELFF. The DNA for the CDR3 is TGTGCCAGCAGCTGGACTAGCGGGGGAAACACCGGGGAGCTGTTTTTT. The chain has TRBV5-8 and TRBJ2-2; TRBD2 aligns across 13 bases. After removal of 3 bases from V and 2 bases from J, the junction contained 1 base not matched to a gene. The CDR3 contains 16 residues. Germline values: CDR1 SGHTS, CDR2 YDEGEE.

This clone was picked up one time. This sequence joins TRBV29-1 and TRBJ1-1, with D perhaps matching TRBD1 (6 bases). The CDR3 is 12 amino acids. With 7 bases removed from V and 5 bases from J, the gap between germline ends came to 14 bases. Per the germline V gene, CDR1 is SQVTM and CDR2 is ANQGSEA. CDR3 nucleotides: TGCAGCGGACATAAAGGGGGTACTGAAGCTTTCTTT. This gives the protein CSGHKGGTEAFF.

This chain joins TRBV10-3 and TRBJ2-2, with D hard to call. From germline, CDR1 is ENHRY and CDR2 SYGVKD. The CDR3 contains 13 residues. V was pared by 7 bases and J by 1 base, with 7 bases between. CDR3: CAITSLNTGELFF. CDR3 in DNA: TGTGCCATCACCTCCCTGAACACCGGGGAGCTGTTTTTT.